The text below deals with one T cell receptor beta chain. Under the authors' procedure: Nucleated cell number was recorded as an estimate derived from reference gene primer amplification. Assay used: immunoSEQ multiplex PCR; TCRdb lists only in-frame clones, some missing. That table supplies the V and J calls and clone size; D and trimming were determined from the DNA. The data contain approximately 240,000 clones, approximately 90% of them singletons. These data come from a study of blood T cell repertoires in COVID-19. Study background: Sites across the United States, Italy and Spain contributed samples from acute and convalescent COVID-19. PBMCs, B-cell-depleted T cells, or T cells were the source of the cDNA or gDNA that made up the material.

This CDR3 is 14 amino acids long. Germline CDR1 KGHSH, CDR2 LQKENI. Trimming removed 11 bases from V and 1 base from J; junction bases left unmatched: 7. The rearrangement joins TRBV18 to TRBJ2-2; 7 nucleotides match TRBD1. The receptor comes from a woman in her 30s with acute COVID-19. The specimen sequenced was PBMCs or T cells enriched from blood (not recorded which). For the CDR3, the DNA is TGTGCCGGTCGGGGACAGCAGAACACCGGGGAGCTGTTTTTT. Protein product: CAGRGQQNTGELFF.